These T cell receptor beta chains were read from a single sample in a study of cytomegalovirus exposure and HLA in healthy donors. Some clones are missing from TCRdb's copy, which holds only in-frame ones; the method was immunoSEQ multiplex PCR. Of some 140,000 clones in the sample, 86% are singletons; the top ten hold less than 3.5%. The sequencing input was PBMCs. The receptors shown here come from a man younger than 35 in good health and CMV-seronegative. Both conserved end residues are part of each CDR3. The order of the fields is D gene, V gene, J gene, clone size, CDR3 protein, CDR3 DNA. A D gene is named only where the DNA matches it firmly. The size entry is marked missing in some rows and otherwise reads once, few, many or a size class.

D gene: TRBD2
V gene: TRBV6-1
J gene: TRBJ2-7
clone size: -
CDR3 protein: CASIGTSASYEQYF
CDR3 DNA: TGTGCCAGCATTGGGACTAGCGCTTCCTACGAGCAGTACTTC

D gene: TRBD1
V gene: TRBV28
J gene: TRBJ2-7
clone size: -
CDR3 protein: CASSRLTGEYEQYF
CDR3 DNA: TGTGCCAGCAGCCGTCTGACAGGGGAATACGAGCAGTACTTC

D gene: -
V gene: TRBV6-6
J gene: TRBJ1-6
clone size: -
CDR3 protein: CASSLRERNSPLHF
CDR3 DNA: TGTGCCAGCAGCCTCCGGGAGCGGAATTCACCCCTCCACTTT

D gene: TRBD2
V gene: TRBV11-3
J gene: TRBJ2-1
clone size: -
CDR3 protein: CASSESGSNVNEQFF
CDR3 DNA: TGTGCCAGCAGCGAAAGCGGGAGTAATGTCAATGAGCAGTTCTTC

D gene: TRBD2
V gene: TRBV5-6
J gene: TRBJ2-3
clone size: -
CDR3 protein: CASSPGTSGTDTQYF
CDR3 DNA: TGTGCCAGCAGCCCCGGGACTAGCGGCACAGATACGCAGTATTTT

D gene: TRBD1
V gene: TRBV6-1
J gene: TRBJ1-1
clone size: -
CDR3 protein: CASRVDRATEAFF
CDR3 DNA: TGTGCCAGCAGAGTCGACAGGGCAACTGAAGCTTTCTTT

D gene: -
V gene: TRBV21-1
J gene: TRBJ2-1
clone size: once
CDR3 protein: CATREENSYNEQFF
CDR3 DNA: TGTGCCACCAGAGAGGAAAACTCCTACAATGAGCAGTTCTTC

D gene: TRBD2
V gene: TRBV19
J gene: TRBJ2-3
clone size: -
CDR3 protein: CASSISGRALRDTQYF
CDR3 DNA: TGTGCCAGTAGTATTAGCGGGAGGGCCCTCAGAGATACGCAGTATTTT

D gene: -
V gene: TRBV18
J gene: TRBJ1-3
clone size: -
CDR3 protein: CASSPTRASGNTIYF
CDR3 DNA: TGTGCCAGCTCACCAACGCGGGCCTCTGGAAACACCATATATTTT

D gene: TRBD2
V gene: TRBV14
J gene: TRBJ2-7
clone size: once
CDR3 protein: CASSQGTSGRGGFREQYF
CDR3 DNA: TGTGCCAGCAGCCAAGGTACTAGCGGCAGAGGCGGGTTCCGCGAGCAGTACTTC

D gene: TRBD1
V gene: TRBV6-6
J gene: TRBJ1-1
clone size: -
CDR3 protein: CASKRGQGARNTEAFF
CDR3 DNA: TGTGCCAGCAAAAGGGGGCAGGGGGCGCGAAACACTGAAGCTTTCTTT

D gene: -
V gene: TRBV5-1
J gene: TRBJ2-1
clone size: -
CDR3 protein: CASSSVTESREQFF
CDR3 DNA: TGCGCCAGCAGCTCAGTCACCGAGTCGCGGGAGCAGTTCTTC

D gene: -
V gene: TRBV18
J gene: TRBJ2-3
clone size: -
CDR3 protein: CASSPLSLAISTDTQYF
CDR3 DNA: TGTGCCAGCTCACCATTGAGCCTAGCGATAAGCACAGATACGCAGTATTTT

D gene: TRBD1
V gene: TRBV4-1
J gene: TRBJ1-5
clone size: -
CDR3 protein: CASSPGQGNQPQHF
CDR3 DNA: TGCGCCAGCAGCCCGGGACAGGGAAATCAGCCCCAGCATTTT

D gene: TRBD1
V gene: TRBV28
J gene: TRBJ1-1
clone size: -
CDR3 protein: CASSSRQGAPNTEAFF
CDR3 DNA: TGTGCCAGCAGTTCTAGACAGGGGGCCCCGAACACTGAAGCTTTCTTT

D gene: TRBD2
V gene: TRBV11-2
J gene: TRBJ2-5
clone size: once
CDR3 protein: CASSFEIPSGYQETQYF
CDR3 DNA: TGTGCCAGCAGCTTTGAAATCCCTAGCGGGTACCAAGAGACCCAGTACTTC

D gene: TRBD1
V gene: TRBV5-5
J gene: TRBJ2-5
clone size: -
CDR3 protein: CASRTTGEETQYF
CDR3 DNA: TGTGCCAGCAGGACGACAGGGGAAGAGACCCAGTACTTC

D gene: -
V gene: TRBV21-1
J gene: TRBJ1-1
clone size: -
CDR3 protein: CASSSIQGVTEAFF
CDR3 DNA: TGTGCCAGCAGCTCGATACAGGGGGTCACTGAAGCTTTCTTT

D gene: TRBD1
V gene: TRBV2
J gene: TRBJ2-1
clone size: -
CDR3 protein: CATRTGDGDEQFF
CDR3 DNA: TGTGCCACCCGGACAGGGGATGGGGATGAGCAGTTCTTC

D gene: TRBD1
V gene: TRBV28
J gene: TRBJ2-3
clone size: -
CDR3 protein: CASTAGGWDTQYF
CDR3 DNA: TGTGCCAGCACGGCAGGGGGCTGGGATACGCAGTATTTT

D gene: TRBD2
V gene: TRBV6-5
J gene: TRBJ2-4
clone size: -
CDR3 protein: CASKTGLAGGVQYF
CDR3 DNA: TGTGCCAGCAAGACGGGCCTAGCGGGTGGGGTTCAGTACTTC

D gene: -
V gene: TRBV2
J gene: TRBJ2-7
clone size: -
CDR3 protein: CASSEDGNWAYEQYF
CDR3 DNA: TGTGCCAGCAGTGAGGACGGGAATTGGGCCTACGAGCAGTACTTC

D gene: -
V gene: TRBV11-2
J gene: TRBJ2-7
clone size: -
CDR3 protein: CASSRQHRDEQYF
CDR3 DNA: TGTGCCAGCAGCCGCCAACACAGGGACGAGCAGTACTTC

D gene: -
V gene: TRBV4-3
J gene: TRBJ1-4
clone size: -
CDR3 protein: CASSRAEDEKLFF
CDR3 DNA: TGCGCCAGCAGCCGCGCGGAGGATGAAAAACTGTTTTTT

D gene: TRBD1
V gene: TRBV2
J gene: TRBJ1-3
clone size: -
CDR3 protein: CASIDRGPGNTIYF
CDR3 DNA: TGTGCCAGTATTGACAGGGGGCCCGGAAACACCATATATTTT

D gene: -
V gene: TRBV5-6
J gene: TRBJ2-5
clone size: -
CDR3 protein: CASSFGGVQETQYF
CDR3 DNA: TGTGCCAGCAGCTTCGGTGGTGTCCAAGAGACCCAGTACTTC